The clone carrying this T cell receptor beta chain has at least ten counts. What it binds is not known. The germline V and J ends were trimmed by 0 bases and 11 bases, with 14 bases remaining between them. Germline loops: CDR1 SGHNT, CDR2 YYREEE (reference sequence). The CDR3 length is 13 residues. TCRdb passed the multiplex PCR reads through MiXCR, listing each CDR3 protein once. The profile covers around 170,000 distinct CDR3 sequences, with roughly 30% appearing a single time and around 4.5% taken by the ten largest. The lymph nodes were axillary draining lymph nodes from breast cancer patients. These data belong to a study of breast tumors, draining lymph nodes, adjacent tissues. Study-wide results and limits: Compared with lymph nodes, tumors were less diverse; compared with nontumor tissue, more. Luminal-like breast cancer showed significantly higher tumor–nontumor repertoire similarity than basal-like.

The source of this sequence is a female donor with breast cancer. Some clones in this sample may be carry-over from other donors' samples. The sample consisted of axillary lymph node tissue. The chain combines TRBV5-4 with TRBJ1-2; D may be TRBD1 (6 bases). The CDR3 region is CASSLAAGERYTF. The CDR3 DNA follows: TGTGCCAGCAGCTTGGCAGCAGGGGAAAGGTACACCTTC.